The entry that follows covers one T cell receptor beta chain sequence. The antigen is undetermined. In germline, CDR1 is MDHEN, CDR2 SYDVKM. This CDR3 has 12 amino acids. V was shortened by 10 bases and J by 3 bases, with 11 bases between the two germline ends. Clones were sequenced by immunoSEQ multiplex PCR, and TCRdb holds only the in-frame ones, with some missing. The data contain more than 300,000 clones, more than 80% of them singletons. The sample originates from a study of cytomegalovirus exposure and HLA in healthy donors. Overall study results and limits: Across donors, most TCRs were seen rarely, yet some public ones were widespread.

The sequencing input was PBMCs. The V and J genes are TRBV28 and TRBJ2-3, with a tentative D call TRBD1 (6 bases). This receptor was obtained from a young woman in good health and CMV-seronegative. CDR3 nucleotides: TGTGCCACAGGGGTTGTAACAGATACGCAGTATTTT. This encodes CATGVVTDTQYF.